This entry lists 12 T cell receptor beta chains sequenced from one sample in a study of shared clonotypes between healthy human individuals. Profiled with immunoSEQ multiplex PCR; TCRdb holds only in-frame clones, not every one. Counted here are over a million clones, around 78% occurring once; the ten biggest clones make up about 0.52%. Sequenced input: memory CD4+ T cells from PBMCs. Sample subset: CD45RA-negative fraction. All receptors come from a man aged 18 to 30 in good health. Some clones in this sample may be carry-over from other donors' samples.

This clone was seen just once. The chain has TRBV6-1 and TRBJ2-5; D unclear. Germline values: CDR1 MNHNS, CDR2 SASEGT. Trimming shortened V by 1 base and J by 5 bases, and 11 bases separated the two germline ends. The CDR3 consists of 14 residues. This chain's CDR3 is CASSEGTLRETQYF. The CDR3 bases are TGTGCCAGCAGTGAAGGTACTCTTCGGGAGACCCAGTACTTC.

The chain has TRBV28 and TRBJ2-3; D is unresolved. Germline CDR1 and CDR2: MDHEN and SYDVKM. CDR3 length: 13 amino acids. V was shortened by 6 bases and J by 0 bases, with 7 bases between the two germline ends. Here the CDR3 reads CASSKDSTDTQYF. Written as DNA, the CDR3 is TGTGCCAGCAGCAAGGACAGCACAGATACGCAGTATTTT.

This clone was seen repeatedly, ten times or more. This chain connects TRBV5-1 to TRBJ2-7; 10 nucleotides line up with TRBD1. The germline V gene encodes CDR1 SGHRS and CDR2 YFSETQ. V was pared by 4 bases and J by 3 bases, with 7 bases of the junction left unmatched. The CDR3 totals 15 residues. CDR3 protein: CASSLGQGESYEQYF. The CDR3 nucleotides read TGCGCCAGCAGCCTAGGACAGGGGGAGAGCTACGAGCAGTACTTC.

This chain links TRBV6-5 with TRBJ2-7, with TRBD1 matching over 10 bases. Germline lookup yields CDR1 MNHEY and CDR2 SVGAGI. V lost 7 bases to trimming and J lost 4 bases; unmatched junction nucleotides: 7. The CDR3 loop spans 14 amino acids. The CDR3 reads CASKRDRGPYEQYF. CDR3 nucleotide sequence: TGTGCCAGCAAACGGGACAGGGGTCCGTACGAGCAGTACTTC.

The V call is TRBV5-1, the J call TRBJ1-3; D uncertain. V lost 0 bases and J 0 bases, leaving 7 bases between the germline ends. Looked up from germline, CDR1 is SGHRS and CDR2 is YFSETQ. The CDR3 loop spans 15 amino acids. CDR3 region: CASSLVGLSGNTIYF. The CDR3 DNA reads as TGCGCCAGCAGCTTGGTCGGACTCTCTGGAAACACCATATATTTT.

J is TRBJ2-2 and V is TRBV7-6; 14 bases are a match to TRBD2. The CDR3 is made up of 18 amino acids. After removal of 3 bases from V and 4 bases from J, the junction contained 7 bases not matched to a gene. Looked up from germline, CDR1 is SGHVS and CDR2 is FNYEAQ. This CDR3 is CASSFRLAGGPGTGELFF. CDR3 DNA sequence: TGTGCCAGCAGCTTTCGACTAGCGGGAGGGCCAGGCACCGGGGAGCTGTTTTTT.

This clone was observed once. The J gene is TRBJ2-1, the V gene TRBV4-3, with D possibly being TRBD1 (5 bases). Germline CDR1 and CDR2: LGHNA and YSLEER. Trimming shortened V by 0 bases and J by 3 bases, and 12 bases separated the two germline ends. This CDR3 is built from 16 residues. The CDR3 is CASSQEGSRGYNEQFF. As DNA, the CDR3 is TGCGCCAGCAGCCAAGAGGGGTCTAGGGGCTACAATGAGCAGTTCTTC.

The V and J genes are TRBV5-4 and TRBJ2-2; TRBD2 aligns across 8 bases. This CDR3 spans 16 amino acids. With 3 bases clipped from V and 3 bases from J, the junction kept 7 bases outside the gene matches. Germline assignment: CDR1 SGHNT and CDR2 YYREEE (reference sequence). In DNA, the CDR3 is TGTGCCAGCAGCTCCCCGGGACTAGAAGACACCGGGGAGCTGTTTTTT. It codes for CASSSPGLEDTGELFF.

With respect to this clone: Other DNA sequences in the sample encode the same CDR3. The chain links TRBV5-4 to TRBJ2-3, with D uncertain. The CDR3 sequence is 12 residues long. Germline-derived CDR1 and CDR2 are SGHNT and YYREEE (reference sequence). The V gene lost 2 bases and the J gene lost 2 bases, with 3 bases spanning the gap. The CDR3 protein is CASSLYTDTQYF. The DNA of the CDR3 is TGTGCCAGCAGCTTATACACAGATACGCAGTATTTT.

The V and J genes are TRBV7-9 and TRBJ2-2; D not resolved. V was pared by 10 bases and J by 0 bases, with 12 bases between. The CDR3 totals 14 residues. CDR1 is SEHNR, CDR2 FQNEAQ, per germline (reference sequence). CDR3 region: CANTPTSNTGELFF. DNA of the CDR3: TGTGCCAATACCCCTACCTCGAACACCGGGGAGCTGTTTTTT.

This chain connects TRBV5-6 to TRBJ2-7; a possible D gene is TRBD1 (5 bases). Germline CDR1 and CDR2: SGHDT and YYEEEE. The length of the CDR3 is 13 residues. V was pared by 4 bases and J by 7 bases, with 15 bases between. CDR3 DNA sequence: TGTGCCAGCAGCAACCGACAGAGAGGTGAGCAGTACTTC. It yields the protein CASSNRQRGEQYF.

The chain carries TRBV19 and TRBJ2-2, with 15 bases that match TRBD2. CDR3 length: 14 amino acids. V shed 10 bases, J shed 6 bases, and the junction held 3 bases outside the gene matches. CDR1 and CDR2 from the germline V gene are LNHDA and SQIVND (reference sequence). The CDR3 is CATRTSGGAGELFF. The CDR3 DNA is TGTGCCACTAGGACTAGCGGGGGGGCCGGGGAGCTGTTTTTT.